One sample yielded the 8 T cell receptor beta chains listed below, sequenced in a study of cytomegalovirus exposure and HLA in healthy donors. Clones were read by immunoSEQ multiplex PCR, and TCRdb kept only the in-frame ones, dropping some. The repertoire holds tens of thousands of clones, with just over 85% as singletons. Sequenced sample: PBMCs. The receptor set was obtained from a woman under 40 in good health and CMV-seronegative.

Only one count was recorded for this clone. The rearrangement joins TRBV21-1 to TRBJ2-7; whether TRBD1, the table's D call, matches the DNA was not checked. TRBV21-1 is a pseudogene locus. The CDR3 spans 11 residues. This CDR3 reads CASSAASEQYF. The DNA for the CDR3 is TGTGCCAGCAGCGCCGCCAGCGAGCAGTACTTC.

Details on this clone: Other DNA sequences in the same sample also yield this CDR3. The chain carries TRBV9 and TRBJ2-7; 9 bases are a match to TRBD2. The CDR3 extends over 16 amino acids. Germline V gene data show CDR1 as SGDLS and CDR2 as YYNGEE. Losses at the gene ends were 0 bases for V and 3 bases for J; bases not matched to a gene: 7. CDR3 sequence: CASSVEGLAGIYEQYF. Here the CDR3 DNA reads TGTGCCAGCAGCGTAGAAGGTCTAGCGGGGATCTACGAGCAGTACTTC.

The chain is built from TRBV6-6 and TRBJ2-7; 9 bases match TRBD2. Germline V gene lookup returns CDR1 MNHNY and CDR2 SVGAGI (reference sequence). V gave up 5 bases and J gave up 4 bases; unmatched junction bases: 6. The CDR3 extends over 14 amino acids. CDR3 protein: CASSRGLAGYEQYF. The CDR3 DNA is TGTGCCAGCAGTCGGGGACTAGCTGGATACGAGCAGTACTTC.

V is TRBV4-1 and J is TRBJ2-1, with 10 bases that match TRBD2. The CDR3 has 18 residues. Germline loops: CDR1 MGHRA, CDR2 YSYEKL. V lost 1 base to trimming and J lost 4 bases; unmatched junction nucleotides: 10. In DNA form, the CDR3 reads TGCGCCAGCAGCCAAGCAGCTAGCGGGAGAAACACGTACAATGAGCAGTTCTTC. Its protein product is CASSQAASGRNTYNEQFF.

The rearrangement joins TRBV28 to TRBJ2-7; TRBD1 matches 8 bases. The V and J ends lost 5 bases and 2 bases, in that order; junction bases with no gene match: 2. The CDR3 spans 13 residues. Germline CDR1 is MDHEN and CDR2 is SYDVKM. DNA of the CDR3: TGTGCCAGCAGTCCGACAGGGGCCTACGAGCAGTACTTC. It specifies CASSPTGAYEQYF.

The V and J genes are TRBV19 and TRBJ1-5; the D is unclear. The CDR3 has 13 amino acids. In germline, CDR1 is LNHDA, CDR2 SQIVND (reference sequence). The V gene lost 6 bases and the J gene lost 7 bases, with 13 bases spanning the gap. This CDR3 is CASSPRDGQPQHF. The CDR3 DNA reads TGTGCCAGTAGCCCTCGTGACGGGCAGCCCCAGCATTTT. Complete variable domain (other parts from reference TRBV19 and TRBJ1-5): DGGITQSPKYLFRKEGQNVTLSCEQNLNHDAMYWYRQDPGQGLRLIYYSQIVNDFQKGDIAEGYSVSREKKESFPLTVTSAQKNPTAFYLCASSPRDGQPQHFGDGTRLSIL.

This rearrangement joins TRBV30 to TRBJ2-3; TRBD1 agrees at 7 bases. The junction had 3 bases not matched to a gene; V was cut back by 0 bases and J by 0 bases. This CDR3 region has 15 residues. CDR1 is GTSNPN, CDR2 SVGIG, per germline (reference sequence). CDR3 amino acids: CAWSVGTVSTDTQYF. In nucleotides, the CDR3 is TGTGCCTGGAGTGTTGGGACAGTGAGCACAGATACGCAGTATTTT.

The V and J genes are TRBV30 and TRBJ1-1; possibly TRBD1 for D (5 bases). The CDR3 consists of 14 residues. CDR1 and CDR2 (germline): GTSNPN, SVGIG (reference sequence). The V end lost 3 bases, the J end lost 3 bases, and 14 bases lay between the germline ends. CDR3 loop: CAWRHQGWDTEAFF. Here the CDR3 DNA reads TGTGCCTGGAGACACCAGGGATGGGACACTGAAGCTTTCTTT.